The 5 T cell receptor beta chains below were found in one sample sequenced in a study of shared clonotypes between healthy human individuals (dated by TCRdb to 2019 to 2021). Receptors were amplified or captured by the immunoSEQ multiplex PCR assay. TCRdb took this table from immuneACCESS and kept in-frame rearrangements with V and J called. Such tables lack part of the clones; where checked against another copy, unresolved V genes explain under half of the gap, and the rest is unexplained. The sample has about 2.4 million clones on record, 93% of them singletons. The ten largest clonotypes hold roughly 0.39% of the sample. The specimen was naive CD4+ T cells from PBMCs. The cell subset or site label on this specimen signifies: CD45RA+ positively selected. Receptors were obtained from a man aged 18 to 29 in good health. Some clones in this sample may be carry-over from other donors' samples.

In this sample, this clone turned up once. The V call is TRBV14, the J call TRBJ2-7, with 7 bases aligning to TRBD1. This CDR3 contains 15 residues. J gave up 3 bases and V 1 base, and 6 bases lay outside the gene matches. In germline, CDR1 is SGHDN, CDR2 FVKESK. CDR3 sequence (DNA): TGTGCCAGCAGCCAAGGGGCAGGGGGTTTCTACGAGCAGTACTTC. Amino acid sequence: CASSQGAGGFYEQYF.

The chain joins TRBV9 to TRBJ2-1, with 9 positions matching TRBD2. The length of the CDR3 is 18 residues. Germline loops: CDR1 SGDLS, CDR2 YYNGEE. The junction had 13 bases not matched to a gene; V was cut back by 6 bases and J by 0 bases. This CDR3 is CASNTRAGGSSSYNEQFF. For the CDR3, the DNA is TGTGCCAGCAATACGCGAGCGGGAGGCTCTAGCTCCTACAATGAGCAGTTCTTC.

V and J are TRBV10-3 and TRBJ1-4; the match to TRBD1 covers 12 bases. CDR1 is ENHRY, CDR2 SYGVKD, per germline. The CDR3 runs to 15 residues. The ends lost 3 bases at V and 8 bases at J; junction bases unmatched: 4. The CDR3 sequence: CAISDPGQGAEKLFF. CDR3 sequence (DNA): TGTGCCATCAGTGACCCGGGACAGGGGGCGGAAAAACTGTTTTTT.

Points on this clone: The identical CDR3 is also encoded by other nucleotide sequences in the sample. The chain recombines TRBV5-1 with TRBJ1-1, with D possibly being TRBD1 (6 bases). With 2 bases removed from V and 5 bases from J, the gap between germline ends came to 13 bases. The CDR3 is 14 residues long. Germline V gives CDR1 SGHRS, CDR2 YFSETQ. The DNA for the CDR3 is TGCGCCAGCAGCTTATGGGGGCGGGGGACTGAAGCTTTCTTT. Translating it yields CASSLWGRGTEAFF.

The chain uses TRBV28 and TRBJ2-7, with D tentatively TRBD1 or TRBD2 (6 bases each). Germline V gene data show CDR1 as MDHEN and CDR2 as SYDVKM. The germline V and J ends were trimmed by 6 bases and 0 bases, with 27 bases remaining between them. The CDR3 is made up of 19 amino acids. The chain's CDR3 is CASRSGPGAPGVSSYEQYF. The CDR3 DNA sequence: TGTGCCAGCAGATCAGGACCGGGGGCCCCAGGGGTGAGCTCCTACGAGCAGTACTTC.